Below are 10 T cell receptor beta chains sequenced from a single sample in a study of T cell responses to AZD1222 COVID-19 vaccine. The assay was immunoSEQ multiplex PCR, and TCRdb's table has in-frame clones only and misses some. The sample lists about 78,000 clones; roughly 88% were seen once. Sample: peripheral blood, taken 28 days after the second AZD1222 dose. These receptors originate from an adult who received the AZD1222 COVID-19 vaccine.

The chain links TRBV5-6 to TRBJ2-7; no clear D. Trimming removed 4 bases from V and 0 bases from J, with 5 bases in between. Germline CDR1 SGHDT, CDR2 YYEEEE. CDR3 length: 12 residues. The CDR3 reads CASSLSSYEQYF. CDR3 coding DNA: TGTGCCAGCAGCCTTAGCTCCTACGAGCAGTACTTC. The entire variable domain, with the rest obtained from reference TRBV5-6 and TRBJ2-7, is as follows: DAGVTQSPTHLIKTRGQQVTLRCSPKSGHDTVSWYQQALGQGPQFIFQYYEEEERQRGNFPDRFSGHQFPNYSSELNVNALLLGDSALYLCASSLSSYEQYFGPGTRLTVT.

This clone has only one observation. This rearrangement joins TRBV24-1 to TRBJ1-1; possible D gene TRBD1, 6 bases. The germline CDR1 and CDR2 sequences are KGHDR and SFDVKD. The length of the CDR3 is 13 residues. The V gene lost 4 bases and the J gene lost 10 bases, with 15 bases spanning the gap. The CDR3 DNA sequence: TGTGCCACCAGTGAGTCAGGGGTAGTTGGAGCTTTCTTT. Protein sequence: CATSESGVVGAFF.

The chain links TRBV18 to TRBJ1-4, with TRBD1 as a possible D gene (6 bases). Trimming took off 6 bases at V and 3 bases at J, with 14 bases between the two ends. The CDR3 loop spans 15 amino acids. Germline V CDR1 and CDR2: KGHSH, LQKENI. CDR3 region: CASSLNRQANEKLFF. In DNA, the CDR3 is TGTGCCAGCTCCTTAAACCGACAGGCTAATGAAAAACTGTTTTTT.

The sample holds one count of this clone. CDR3 region: CASSLLRGYGYTF. For the CDR3, the DNA is TGTGCCAGCAGTTTATTAAGGGGGTATGGCTACACCTTC. The V and J genes are TRBV27 and TRBJ1-2, with a weak D call TRBD1 (6 bases). The CDR3 is made up of 13 amino acids. V was pared by 1 base and J by 5 bases, with 8 bases between. Germline V gives CDR1 MNHEY, CDR2 SMNVEV (reference sequence).

This chain uses TRBV7-2 with TRBJ2-1; no clear D. The CDR3 contains 16 residues. Looked up from germline, CDR1 is SGHTA and CDR2 is FQGNSA. Trimming removed 5 bases from V and 0 bases from J, with 14 bases in between. CDR3 nucleotide sequence: TGTGCCAGCAGCCAGAACAGCGTCCTCTCCTACAATGAGCAGTTCTTC. Amino acid sequence: CASSQNSVLSYNEQFF.

V is TRBV7-8 and J is TRBJ1-5; a possible D gene is TRBD1 (6 bases). This CDR3 region has 14 residues. Germline CDR1 SGHVS, CDR2 FQNEAQ. Trimming stripped 3 bases from V and 3 bases from J, with 9 bases between. In DNA form, the CDR3 reads TGTGCCAGCAGCTTTGGACAGTTCAATCAGCCCCAGCATTTT. Translating gives CASSFGQFNQPQHF.

J is TRBJ1-2 and V is TRBV15; D is unresolved. The CDR3 runs to 17 residues. Trimming took off 2 bases at V and 4 bases at J, with 20 bases between the two ends. Looked up from germline, CDR1 is LNHNV and CDR2 is YYDKDF (reference sequence). CDR3 residues: CATSRSTGPSSPYGYTF. In nucleotides, the CDR3 is TGTGCCACCAGCAGATCTACCGGCCCTAGCTCGCCCTATGGCTACACCTTC.

V usage is TRBV4-2 and J usage is TRBJ2-1, with a tentative D call TRBD2 (6 bases). CDR1 and CDR2 (germline): LGHNA, YNFKEQ. Trimming took off 1 base at V and 6 bases at J, with 16 bases between the two ends. This CDR3 has 16 amino acids. The CDR3 region is CASSQGPRRRANEQFF. For the CDR3, the DNA is TGTGCCAGCAGCCAAGGGCCTCGACGGAGGGCCAATGAGCAGTTCTTC.

The chain recombines TRBV5-1 with TRBJ2-2; D may correspond to TRBD1 or TRBD2 (5 bases each). Germline values: CDR1 SGHRS, CDR2 YFSETQ. The V and J ends lost 1 base and 4 bases respectively, with 11 bases between them. The CDR3 contains 15 residues. DNA for the CDR3: TGCGCCAGCAGCTTGACCCGGGGCAGCACCGGGGAGCTGTTTTTT. Amino acid sequence: CASSLTRGSTGELFF.

The chain employs TRBV7-2 and TRBJ2-3, with 10 bases identical to TRBD2. CDR1 SGHTA and CDR2 FQGNSA come from the germline V gene. CDR3 size: 15 residues. V lost 1 base and J lost 4; bases outside the gene matches: 2. The CDR3 sequence is CASSLVAGGADTQYF. The CDR3 coding sequence is TGTGCCAGCAGCTTAGTAGCGGGGGGTGCAGATACGCAGTATTTT.